These 11 T cell receptor beta chains originate from one sample sequenced in a study of response to subunit inactivated influenza vaccine. TCRdb re-analysed the RT-PCR reads in MiXCR, keeping a single row per CDR3 protein. The table records roughly 790,000 distinct CDR3 sequences, around 20% of them present only once. Sequencing was performed on PBMCs from blood, taken 4 to 6 days after vaccination. The receptor set was obtained from a man aged 50 or older who received an inactivated influenza vaccine.

This chain links TRBV12-3 or TRBV12-4 with TRBJ2-5; perhaps D is TRBD1 or TRBD2 (5 bases each). The V and J ends lost 6 bases and 0 bases respectively, with 11 bases between them. The CDR3 is 14 residues long. CDR3 sequence reads: CASSRGRYQETQYF. The CDR3 DNA follows: TGTGCCAGCAGCCGGGGACGGTACCAAGAGACCCAGTACTTC.

This clonotype has only a few counts. The chain recombines TRBV5-1 with TRBJ2-1; D is possibly TRBD1 or TRBD2 (5 bases each). CDR3 length equals 16 residues. CDR1 is SGHRS and CDR2 is YFSETQ in the germline V gene. V was trimmed by 3 bases and J by 1 base, leaving 14 bases between them. The CDR3 DNA follows: TGCGCCAGCAGCTCGCCGGGGCGCGGGTCCTACAATGAGCAGTTCTTC. Amino acids: CASSSPGRGSYNEQFF. The variable domain in full, completed from reference TRBV5-1 and TRBJ2-1, reads KAGVTQTPRYLIKTRGQQVTLSCSPISGHRSVSWYQQTPGQGLQFLFEYFSETQRNKGNFPGRFSGRQFSNSRSEMNVSTLELGDSALYLCASSSPGRGSYNEQFFGPGTRLTVL.

This clonotype was detected a few times. This sequence joins TRBV20-1 and TRBJ1-4, with unresolved D. Germline CDR1 and CDR2: DFQATT and SNEGSKA (reference sequence). The length of the CDR3 is 12 residues. Trimming stripped 5 bases from V and 3 bases from J, with 7 bases between. The CDR3: CSASRPNEKLFF. Written as DNA, the CDR3 is TGCAGTGCTTCCCGACCTAATGAAAAACTGTTTTTT.

This clonotype was counted ten times or more. This chain joins TRBV12-3 or TRBV12-4 and TRBJ1-5; no firm D call. This CDR3 is 14 amino acids long. Trimming removed 6 bases at V and 0 bases at J, with 9 bases between. Written as DNA, the CDR3 is TGTGCCAGCAGCCGTCGAAATAGCAATCAGCCCCAGCATTTT. This encodes CASSRRNSNQPQHF.

This clonotype was picked up many times. The genes are TRBV7-9 and TRBJ2-3; D not certain. The V gene's germline CDR1 is SEHNR and CDR2 FQNEAQ (reference sequence). The CDR3 is 14 residues long. V was pared by 2 bases and J by 3 bases, with 9 bases between. In DNA, the CDR3 is TGTGCCAGCAGCTTAATCTTGGGAACAGATACGCAGTATTTT. Its protein is CASSLILGTDTQYF.

This clonotype was detected a few times. This sequence joins TRBV7-9 and TRBJ2-5; 11 nucleotides match TRBD1. J gave up 5 bases and V 10 bases, and 6 bases lay outside the gene matches. This CDR3 is 13 amino acids long. Looked up from germline, CDR1 is SEHNR and CDR2 is FQNEAQ (reference sequence). CDR3 sequence: CATGQGARETQYF. CDR3 DNA: TGTGCCACTGGACAGGGGGCGAGGGAGACCCAGTACTTC. The whole variable domain, remainder taken from reference TRBV7-9 and TRBJ2-5, is DTGVSQNPRHKITKRGQNVTFRCDPISEHNRLYWYRQTLGQGPEFLTYFQNEAQLEKSRLLSDRFSAERPKGSFSTLEIQRTEQGDSAMYLCATGQGARETQYFGPGTRLLVL.

The chain links TRBV7-2 to TRBJ2-2; 7 nucleotides line up with TRBD2. Per germline, CDR1 SGHTA and CDR2 FQGNSA. V lost 5 bases and J lost 2; bases outside the gene matches: 5. The CDR3 runs to 15 residues. CDR3 nucleotide sequence: TGTGCCAGCAGCCGTGGGGGGGTTAACACCGGGGAGCTGTTTTTT. Protein: CASSRGGVNTGELFF.

The chain uses TRBV7-3 and TRBJ2-5; the D gene is possibly TRBD1 (6 bases). In germline, CDR1 is SGHTA, CDR2 FQGTGA. This CDR3 spans 15 amino acids. V lost 5 bases, J lost 1 base, and 14 bases lay in between. DNA for the CDR3: TGTGCCAGCAGCCCGACCGGGACAAGCCAAGAGACCCAGTACTTC. Its translation is CASSPTGTSQETQYF. The full variable domain, completed using reference TRBV7-3 and TRBJ2-5, is GAGVSQTPSNKVTEKGKYVELRCDPISGHTALYWYRQSLGQGPEFLIYFQGTGAADDSGLPNDRFFAVRPEGSVSTLKIQRTERGDSAVYLCASSPTGTSQETQYFGPGTRLLVL.

This clonotype was counted many times. This sequence joins TRBV12-3 or TRBV12-4 and TRBJ2-3; D is ambiguous. Trimming pared 7 bases from V and 0 bases from J, leaving 14 bases between. This CDR3 has 15 residues. Here the CDR3 reads CASTNVPTSTDTQYF. DNA for the CDR3: TGTGCCAGCACCAACGTTCCCACGAGCACAGATACGCAGTATTTT.

The chain is built from TRBV20-1 and TRBJ2-3; TRBD2 agrees at 10 bases. CDR1 and CDR2 (germline): DFQATT, SNEGSKA (reference sequence). Trimming at V came to 2 bases and at J to 4 bases, leaving 9 bases not matched to a gene. The CDR3 spans 16 residues. This chain's CDR3 is CSARHASGGRPDTQYF. The CDR3 region has the DNA TGCAGTGCTAGACACGCTAGCGGGGGCCGCCCAGATACGCAGTATTTT.

This clonotype was picked up many times. The junction departs from the called germline gene at one end, perhaps through a read error. CDR3 residues: CASSLDRGRGETQYF. In nucleotides, the CDR3 is TGTGCCAGCAGTCTGGACAGGGGTAGGGGAGAGACCCAGTACTTC. The chain is built from TRBV5-1 and TRBJ2-5; TRBD1 aligns across 9 bases. This CDR3 contains 15 residues. Germline V gene data show CDR1 as SGHRS and CDR2 as YFSETQ.